These T cell receptor beta chains were read from a single sample in a study of cytomegalovirus exposure and HLA in healthy donors. The repertoire was sequenced with immunoSEQ multiplex PCR; TCRdb's copy has only in-frame clones and lacks some. The sample lists roughly 80,000 clones; 81% were seen once. Sequencing was carried out using PBMCs. Source of these receptors: a woman aged 25 to 39 in good health and CMV-seronegative. Both conserved end residues are part of each CDR3. The order of the fields is clone size, J gene, V gene, D gene, CDR3 protein, CDR3 DNA. The D gene is left open where the match is weak. Where a row states a size, it is once, few, many or the class of an expanded clone; other rows omit it.

NA | TRBJ1-4 | TRBV4-2 | NA | CASSQDRRGSGEKLFF | TGTGCCAGCAGCCAAGATCGGAGGGGAAGTGGTGAAAAACTGTTTTTT
NA | TRBJ2-2 | TRBV5-4 | NA | CASSLPGVGTGELFF | TGTGCCAGCAGCTTGCCGGGAGTGGGCACCGGGGAGCTGTTTTTT
NA | TRBJ2-1 | TRBV6-4 | TRBD2 | CASSQGLAGVGGNEQFF | TGTGCCAGCAGTCAGGGACTAGCGGGAGTAGGAGGGAATGAGCAGTTCTTC
NA | TRBJ1-2 | TRBV5-1 | NA | CASSRSDSSYGYTF | TGCGCCAGCAGCCGATCCGACAGTTCCTATGGCTACACCTTC
NA | TRBJ2-3 | TRBV13 | NA | CASVGPDKEGRKADTQYF | TGTGCCAGCGTGGGCCCAGATAAGGAGGGACGTAAGGCAGATACGCAGTATTTT
NA | TRBJ2-7 | TRBV30 | NA | CALGMGARNEQYF | TGTGCCCTCGGGATGGGGGCGCGGAACGAGCAGTACTTC
NA | TRBJ1-1 | TRBV6-1 | NA | CASSEEIAGPVAFF | TGTGCCAGCAGTGAAGAAATAGCCGGCCCGGTGGCTTTCTTT
NA | TRBJ2-2 | TRBV6-1 | TRBD1 | CASSDSAGGTGELFF | TGTGCCAGCAGTGACTCGGCAGGGGGCACCGGGGAGCTGTTTTTT
few | TRBJ2-7 | TRBV6-1 | NA | CASTRGLSTYEQYF | TGTGCCAGCACCAGGGGACTATCGACCTACGAGCAGTACTTC
NA | TRBJ2-7 | TRBV7-3 | TRBD1 | CASSSHLLGQGRLRGYEQYF | TGTGCCAGCAGCTCTCACCTCCTCGGACAGGGTAGGCTGAGGGGCTACGAGCAGTACTTC
NA | TRBJ1-1 | TRBV7-2 | TRBD1 | CASSSEGATEAFF | TGTGCCAGCAGCTCAGAGGGGGCCACTGAAGCTTTCTTT
NA | TRBJ2-1 | TRBV18 | TRBD2 | CASSPAGVPFF | TGTGCCAGCTCACCAGCGGGAGTACCGTTCTTC
NA | TRBJ1-2 | TRBV4-1 | NA | CASSPTVPNYGYTF | TGCGCCAGCAGCCCCACAGTGCCCAACTATGGCTACACCTTC
NA | TRBJ1-1 | TRBV30 | NA | CAWAGVLMNTEAFF | TGTGCCTGGGCAGGGGTCCTCATGAACACTGAAGCTTTCTTT
NA | TRBJ1-4 | TRBV5-1 | TRBD1 | CASSLGTGGANEKLFF | TGCGCCAGCAGCTTGGGGACAGGGGGAGCTAATGAAAAACTGTTTTTT
NA | TRBJ1-5 | TRBV2 | TRBD1 | CASSEQGAAFQPQHF | TGTGCCAGCAGTGAACAGGGGGCTGCGTTTCAGCCCCAGCATTTT
NA | TRBJ2-1 | TRBV11-3 | TRBD2 | CASSSTTSGNEQFF | TGTGCCAGCAGCTCAACGACTAGCGGGAATGAGCAGTTCTTC
NA | TRBJ2-7 | TRBV6-5 | TRBD1 | CASSLGQLYEQYF | TGTGCCAGCAGCCTGGGACAGCTCTACGAGCAGTACTTC
NA | TRBJ1-5 | TRBV29-1 | NA | CSVAGGVNQPQHF | TGCAGCGTGGCGGGAGGAGTCAATCAGCCCCAGCATTTT
NA | TRBJ2-1 | TRBV10-3 | NA | CAISDGRDEQFF | TGTGCCATCAGTGATGGGAGAGATGAGCAGTTCTTC
NA | TRBJ2-7 | TRBV14 | TRBD1 | CASSRTGVFNEQYF | TGTGCCAGCAGTCGGACAGGGGTATTTAACGAGCAGTACTTC
NA | TRBJ1-1 | TRBV7-9 | NA | CSSSLELNTEAFF | TGTTCCAGCAGCTTAGAGCTGAACACTGAAGCTTTCTTT
few | TRBJ1-3 | TRBV6-6 | NA | CASSGGNGNTIYF | TGTGCCAGCAGTGGGGGGAATGGAAACACCATATATTTT
NA | TRBJ2-1 | TRBV7-8 | TRBD1 | CASQGDEQFF | TGTGCCAGCCAGGGGGATGAGCAGTTCTTC
few | TRBJ2-2 | TRBV6-5 | NA | CASSLEVPNTGELFF | TGTGCCAGCAGTCTCGAGGTTCCGAACACCGGGGAGCTGTTTTTT
NA | TRBJ2-2 | TRBV19 | NA | CASSPARTGELFF | TGTGCCAGTAGTCCCGCCCGGACCGGGGAGCTGTTTTTT
few | TRBJ2-2 | TRBV5-4 | NA | CASSLAISGELFF | TGTGCCAGCAGCTTGGCTATTAGCGGGGAGCTGTTTTTT
NA | TRBJ2-7 | TRBV28 | TRBD2 | CASSVTSGVYEQYF | TGTGCCAGCAGTGTGACTAGCGGGGTCTACGAGCAGTACTTC
NA | TRBJ2-3 | TRBV2 | NA | CASSEDRAAADTQYF | TGTGCCAGCAGTGAAGACAGGGCGGCGGCAGATACGCAGTATTTT
NA | TRBJ1-1 | TRBV23-1 | NA | CASSQPNRDLVNTEAFF | TGCGCCAGCAGTCAACCCAACCGGGACTTGGTGAACACTGAAGCTTTCTTT